This is a list of T cell receptor beta chains from one sample in a study of blood T cells in healthy people across ages. A single record per CDR3 protein comes from TCRdb applying MiXCR to the 5' RACE reads. The data contain about 1.6 million distinct CDR3 sequences, about 31% of them seen just once; the ten biggest clones take up over 9%. Source material: blood. These receptors originate from a woman between 25 and 40 years old in good health. The CDR3 runs from the conserved cysteine through the conserved F or W. The D gene is left open where the match is weak. Expanded clones get a size class; other rows say once, few or many, or leave the size out.

V gene,D gene,J gene,clone size,CDR3 DNA,CDR3 protein
TRBV28,TRBD1,TRBJ2-7,NA,TGTGCCAGCAGTGGACAGGGGCCGTTTTACGAGCAGTACTTC,CASSGQGPFYEQYF
TRBV12-3/TRBV12-4,NA,TRBJ2-5,few,TGTGCCAGCAGTTTGCGTCCAGGGGGGGCAGGAGAGACCCAGTACTTC,CASSLRPGGAGETQYF
TRBV3-1,NA,TRBJ2-7,few,TGTGCCAGCAGCCAAGGGGCCGGTAGCCACGAGCAGTACTTC,CASSQGAGSHEQYF
TRBV12-3/TRBV12-4,NA,TRBJ1-2,few,TGTGCCAGCAGTCCTCAACCGGGGTTAGGCGGCTACACCTTC,CASSPQPGLGGYTF
TRBV7-8,NA,TRBJ2-1,many,TGTGCCAGCAGCTTAGGATTCGTTGGACGGAGCTCCTACAATGAGCAGTTCTTC,CASSLGFVGRSSYNEQFF
TRBV20-1,NA,TRBJ2-3,NA,TGCAGTGCTGCGACGGGCGGGGGCACAGATACGCAGTATTTT,CSAATGGGTDTQYF
TRBV3-1,NA,TRBJ2-7,few,TGTGCCAGCAGCCAAGGTCTCACCGGGACGGGGGACTACGAGCAGTACTTC,CASSQGLTGTGDYEQYF
TRBV12-3/TRBV12-4,NA,TRBJ2-7,NA,TGTGCCAGCAGACGCCTCAGCTACGAGCAGTACTTC,CASRRLSYEQYF
TRBV6-2/TRBV6-3,NA,TRBJ1-2,once,TGTGCCAGCAGAACAGAGGGCTCCCGCAACTATGGCTACACCTTC,CASRTEGSRNYGYTF
TRBV29-1,NA,TRBJ1-2,few,TGCAGCGTTGAAGATCCTGGGGCCCGGGCCCTTCTCTATGGCTACACCTTC,CSVEDPGARALLYGYTF
TRBV9,TRBD1,TRBJ1-4,NA,TGTGCCAGCAGCCCCAGGACAGGCGTCGGTAGACTGTTTTTT,CASSPRTGVGRLFF
TRBV15,TRBD1,TRBJ2-7,few,TGTGCCACCAGCAGAGACCTACCGGGACAGGGATACGAGCAGTACTTC,CATSRDLPGQGYEQYF
TRBV7-9,NA,TRBJ2-6,NA,TGTGCCAGCAACGAGGGTTACAGGGCCTCTGGGGCCAACGTCCTGACTTTC,CASNEGYRASGANVLTF
TRBV7-9,NA,TRBJ2-2,NA,TGTGCCAGCAGCTCCCCCCTGGCAGCGAACACCGGGGAGCTGTTTTTT,CASSSPLAANTGELFF